This note documents a single TCR beta chain sequence. Its cognate antigen is unknown. Using RNA transcripts, the TCR beta CDR3 regions were amplified. An opening RT-PCR round employed HTBI primers and preceded a second-round multiplex PCR. Using its own MiXCR run on the multiplex PCR reads, TCRdb lists one record per CDR3 protein. The sample records about 150,000 distinct CDR3 sequences, 30% to 45% being singletons. Germline values: CDR1 SGHTA, CDR2 FQGTGA. The V end was cut by 2 bases, the J end by 4 bases, with 12 bases between. CDR3 size: 14 residues. This sample is drawn from a study of Graves' ophthalmopathy and Graves' hyperthyroidism. General study results and limits: Discriminating ophthalmopathy from stable hyperthyroidism, a 13-signature model attained a sensitivity of 87.88% and a specificity of approximately 77%. Blood contained most expanded thyroid clonotypes exceeding 0.001 frequency.

It was from 8 to 10 ml of fresh peripheral blood that the PBMCs came. This sequence joins TRBV7-3 and TRBJ2-7; perhaps TRBD1 as D (5 bases). The specimen sequenced was peripheral blood. The sequence was collected from a woman aged 35 to 49 with Graves' ophthalmopathy. CDR3 nucleotide sequence: TGTGCCAGCAGCTTAGCGGCAGGGAAATACGAGCAGTACTTC. Translation gives CASSLAAGKYEQYF.